This is a list of T cell receptor beta chains from one sample in a study of post-analysis software for immune sequencing data. MiXCR was run by TCRdb on the PCR reads, yielding one entry per CDR3 protein. Altogether 750,000 to 950,000 distinct CDR3 sequences are present, around 46% being singletons, with the ten largest covering roughly 4.5%. What was sequenced was blood. Receptors were obtained from a girl under 18 with multiple sclerosis. The CDR3 runs from the conserved cysteine through the conserved F or W. Fields, in order: clone size, D gene, J gene, V gene, CDR3 protein, CDR3 DNA. D genes are given only for firm matches. Size is stated for part of the rows, as once, few or many counts, or as a class when the clone is expanded.

>.|TRBD2|TRBJ2-5|TRBV7-2
CASSQFSGASYEQYF
TGTGCCAGCAGCCAGTTTAGCGGGGCGTCCTACGAACAGTACTTC
>.|.|TRBJ2-1|TRBV10-3
CAISEVSNEQFF
TGTGCCATCAGTGAGGTCAGCAATGAGCAGTTCTTC
>.|TRBD1|TRBJ1-5|TRBV27
CASSVTGGRQPQHF
TGTGCCAGCAGCGTTACAGGGGGTCGGCAGCCCCAGCATTTT
>.|.|TRBJ1-1|TRBV29-1
CSGRTAAVGFTEAFF
TGCAGCGGGCGGACAGCCGCGGTGGGGTTCACTGAAGCTTTCTTT
>few|.|TRBJ2-4|TRBV5-5
CASSRGNIQYF
TGTGCCAGCAGCAGGGGGAACATTCAGTACTTC
>.|TRBD2|TRBJ2-7|TRBV29-1
CSVEWFRTSGSYEQYF
TGCAGCGTTGAATGGTTTCGTACTAGCGGGAGTTACGAGCAGTACTTC
>.|.|TRBJ2-7|TRBV29-1
CSATTTGSYEQYF
TGCAGTGCCACAACGACAGGTTCCTACGAGCAGTACTTC
>.|.|TRBJ1-2|TRBV2
CASSDRVLYGYTF
TGTGCCAGCAGTGACAGAGTCCTCTATGGCTACACCTTC
>.|TRBD2|TRBJ2-3|TRBV20-1
CSGTLAGDGDTQYF
TGCAGTGGTACACTAGCGGGAGACGGAGATACGCAGTATTTT
>few|.|TRBJ1-2|TRBV5-6
CASSGGDGTGYGYTF
TGTGCCAGCAGCGGGGGCGACGGTACGGGCTATGGCTACACCTTC
>.|TRBD2|TRBJ2-1|TRBV12-3/TRBV12-4
CASSYGGTRDGEQFF
TGTGCCAGCAGCTATGGGGGGACTAGGGATGGGGAGCAGTTCTTC
>.|.|TRBJ1-1|TRBV2
CASRAGPMNTEAFF
TGTGCCAGCAGAGCGGGGCCCATGAACACTGAAGCTTTCTTT